The clone carrying this T cell receptor (beta chain) was seen a handful of times. The antigen is undetermined. The data were taken from a study of T-cell reconstitution after alpha-beta-depleted transplantation in children. Between the trimmed V and J ends, which lost 5 bases and 4 bases, there was a span of 15 bases. CDR3 length: 15 amino acids. Germline V CDR1 and CDR2: SGHAT, FQDESV (reference sequence). General study results and limits: At around two months after transplant, the alpha-beta T cells were reportedly derived from several hundred expanded clones that came from non-depleted graft cells. T-cell numbers and diversity, one year after transplant, stemmed largely from T cells that were newly produced. High day-60 TCRbeta diversity in some patients came from surviving recipient T cells and thymic progenitors.

Construction of the TCRbeta library involved unique molecular identifiers. TCRdb reprocessed the PCR reads via MiXCR and lists one record per CDR3 protein. The sample lists about a million distinct CDR3 sequences, 25% to 30% occurring once. The receptor comes from a boy younger than two who had a stem cell transplant for SCID, so the T cells may come from the graft donor. The sequences come from PBMCs, mostly from graft donor cells, collected 360 days after TCRalphabeta/CD19-depleted stem cell transplant. V is TRBV11-1 and J is TRBJ2-1; D possibly uses TRBD1 or TRBD2 (5 bases each). The CDR3 loop is CASSPGRTFYNEQFF. CDR3 nucleotide sequence: TGTGCCAGCAGCCCGGGACGGACCTTTTACAATGAGCAGTTCTTC.